This T cell receptor beta chain was recorded in a study of blood T cell repertoires in COVID-19. Study details: Spain, Italy and the United States supplied samples that represented acute and convalescent COVID-19.

Germline V gene data show CDR1 as SGHAT and CDR2 as FQNNGV. The CDR3 contains 13 residues. Trimming shortened V by 0 bases and J by 7 bases, and 7 bases separated the two germline ends. Cohorts were determined from participant-reported clinical history. Symptom resolution, clearance, or two negative PCRs marked the recovered donors of Cohort 3. Methods used by the authors: Amplification from reference gene primers served as the basis for estimated nucleated cell counts. Generated by immunoSEQ multiplex PCR, the TCRdb table keeps only in-frame clones and is missing some. The V and J calls and clone size are taken from that table; D and trimming were inferred from the DNA. The sample includes 180,000 or so clones, 83% of them seen just once.

The sample was PBMCs or T cells enriched from blood (not recorded which). V is TRBV11-2 and J is TRBJ1-5; TRBD1 is a possible D gene (5 bases). The receptor was derived from a woman between 45 and 60 years old who had recovered from COVID-19. CDR3 in DNA: TGTGCCAGCAGCTTAGATCAGGGACAGCCCCAGCATTTT. Its protein product is CASSLDQGQPQHF.